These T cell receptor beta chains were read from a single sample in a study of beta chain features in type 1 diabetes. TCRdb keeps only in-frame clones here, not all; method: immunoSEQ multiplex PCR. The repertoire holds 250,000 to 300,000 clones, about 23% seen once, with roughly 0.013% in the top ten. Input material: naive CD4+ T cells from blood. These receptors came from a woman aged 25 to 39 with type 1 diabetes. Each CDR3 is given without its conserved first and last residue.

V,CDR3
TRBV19,ASSIVQRGSYNEQF
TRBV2,ASSDQGSYEQY
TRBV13,ASSRGTGGVYEQY
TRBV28,ASSFRDSYGYT
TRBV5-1,ASRQAGGPQETQY
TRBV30,AWSWDRDTEAF
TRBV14,ASSQDPPFLETQY
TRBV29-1,SVEEDEAGPAYNEQF
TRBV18,ASSRYRDDEQF
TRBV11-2,ASSPQTGLDTQY
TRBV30,AWSIDFNEQF
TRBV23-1,ASSQGAPRGFSNQPQH
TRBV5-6,ASSLGGLAGNHDQETQY
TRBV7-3,ASSSQGNTEAF
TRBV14,ASSQRRDQETQY
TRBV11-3,ASSLRQGYNEQF
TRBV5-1,ASSQGAAYEQY
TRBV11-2,ASSSVNTEAF
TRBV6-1,ASILGGVIYEQY
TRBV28,ASNGQTGQTQY
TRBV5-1,ASSLGVNTEAF
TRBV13,AIYPRDWGTDTQY
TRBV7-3,ASSPDRGTTEAF
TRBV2,ASIVGLNSNQPQH
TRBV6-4,ASSAIAGVGDTQY
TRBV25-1,ASSEYWAGGETQY
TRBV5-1,ASSPLAGGNTGELF
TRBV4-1,ASSQDIRNSGNTIY
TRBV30,AWSILRDYT
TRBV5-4,ASSQLAGGISDEQF
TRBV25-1,ASAPGGIAHNEQF
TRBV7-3,ASSLGLSSGANVLT
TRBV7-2,ASSFHPWDSSSYEQY
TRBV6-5,ASQASSYNEQF
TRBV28,ASSFLRGGYEQY
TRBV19,ASRKTSGRDTQY
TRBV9,ASSVVGRTDTQY
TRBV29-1,SVGDPGQGRTEAF
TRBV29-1,SVAGGNDLMSYT
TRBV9,ASSLRTGMVTQY
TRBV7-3,ASSPRLDHAEQY